The present TCR beta chain was sequenced within a study of glioma-infiltrating T cells. Whole-study results and caveats: Very few CDR3 sequences were shared between tissue and blood. Non-neoplastic patients had below-expected tissue-blood divergence, while all gliomas exceeded expectation.

CDR3 length: 16 amino acids. J was trimmed by 6 bases and V by 0 bases; bases with no gene match: 4. TCR alpha and beta CDR3 regions were amplified from RNA using iRepertoire nested multiplex PCR. Tissue mRNA or PBMC total RNA, roughly 100-400 ng, went into one-step reverse transcription and amplification. TCRdb reprocessed the multiplex PCR reads with MiXCR, giving one entry per CDR3 protein. Of around 93,000 distinct CDR3 sequences in the sample, 35% to 50% were seen once. Regarding this clonotype: Antigen specificity is unknown. Given a much more abundant clone one base away, this may be a read error.

V is TRBV12-3 or TRBV12-4 and J is TRBJ2-2, with TRBD1 identical over 10 bases. This receptor was obtained from a human donor with low-grade glioma or glioblastoma, undergoing nonglioma brain surgery, or in good health (not recorded which). The specimen sequenced was glioma tissue, nonneoplastic brain tissue, or PBMCs (not recorded which). CDR3 coding DNA: TGTGCCAGCAGTTTAGCGGTGACAGGGGGCTCCGGGGAGCTGTTTTTT. Translated, it gives CASSLAVTGGSGELFF.